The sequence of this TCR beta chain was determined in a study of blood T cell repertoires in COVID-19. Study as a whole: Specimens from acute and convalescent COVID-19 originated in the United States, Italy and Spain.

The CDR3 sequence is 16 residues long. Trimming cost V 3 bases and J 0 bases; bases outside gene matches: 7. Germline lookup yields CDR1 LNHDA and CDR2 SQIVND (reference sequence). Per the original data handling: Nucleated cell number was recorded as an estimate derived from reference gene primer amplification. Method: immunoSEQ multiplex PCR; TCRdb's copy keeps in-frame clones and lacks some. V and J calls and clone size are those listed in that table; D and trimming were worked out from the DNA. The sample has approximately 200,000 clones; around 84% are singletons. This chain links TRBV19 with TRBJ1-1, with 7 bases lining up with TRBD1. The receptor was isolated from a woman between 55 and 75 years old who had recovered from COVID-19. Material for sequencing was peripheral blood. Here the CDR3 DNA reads TGTGCCAGTAGTATGGGTACCACAGGGGTGAACACTGAAGCTTTCTTT. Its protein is CASSMGTTGVNTEAFF.